These 17 T cell receptor beta chains share one sample of origin, sequenced in a study of shared clonotypes between healthy human individuals. Method: immunoSEQ multiplex PCR; TCRdb's copy keeps in-frame clones and lacks some. The profile covers roughly 500,000 clones, with approximately 95% appearing a single time and 0.064% taken by the ten largest. The source material was naive CD4+ T cells sorted from blood. Subset meaning: CD45RA+ positively selected. These receptors were obtained from a woman between 25 and 40 years old in good health.

This chain links TRBV6-5 with TRBJ2-3; D gene unclear. Germline values: CDR1 MNHEY, CDR2 SVGAGI. The CDR3 is 13 residues long. V lost 4 bases and J 2 bases, leaving 7 bases between the germline ends. Here the CDR3 reads CASSSDFTDTQYF. The CDR3 DNA reads as TGTGCCAGCAGTTCCGACTTCACAGATACGCAGTATTTT.

The V call is TRBV7-9, the J call TRBJ1-2; D is possibly TRBD1 (6 bases). Germline V gene sequence: CDR1 SEHNR, CDR2 FQNEAQ (reference sequence). Trimming took 5 bases from V and 3 from J, leaving 19 bases between them. CDR3 length equals 16 residues. The CDR3 here is CASSIRVLGADYGYTF. As DNA, the CDR3 is TGTGCCAGCAGCATTAGAGTACTGGGGGCGGACTATGGCTACACCTTC.

Of note for this clone: This sample includes further DNA sequences coding for the same CDR3. This chain connects TRBV28 to TRBJ2-7; no clear D gene. In germline, CDR1 is MDHEN, CDR2 SYDVKM. The CDR3 spans 12 residues. V lost 3 bases to trimming and J lost 4 bases, with 7 bases between them. CDR3 nucleotides: TGTGCCAGCAGTTTGGGCGCGTACGAGCAGTACTTC. It translates to CASSLGAYEQYF.

The CDR3 nucleotides are TGCGCCAGCAGTCCCCGACCCCCACTAGAGAATGCCTACGAGCAGTACTTC. Amino acids: CASSPRPPLENAYEQYF. The V call is TRBV23-1, the J call TRBJ2-7; D is possibly TRBD2 (5 bases). TRBV23-1 is an ORF; its function is uncertain. There are 17 residues in the CDR3. V was trimmed by 4 bases and J by 2 bases, leaving 21 bases between them.

The chain carries TRBV5-1 and TRBJ2-7, with a possible D match to TRBD2 (5 bases). V was trimmed by 0 bases and J by 2 bases, leaving 12 bases between them. The CDR3 sequence is 15 residues long. In germline, CDR1 is SGHRS, CDR2 YFSETQ. CDR3 protein: CASSLVETTAYEQYF. The CDR3 coding sequence is TGCGCCAGCAGCTTGGTTGAGACTACCGCCTACGAGCAGTACTTC.

The V and J genes are TRBV2 and TRBJ2-7; D may be TRBD2 (5 bases). Trimming pared 6 bases from V and 2 bases from J, leaving 17 bases between. The CDR3 is 15 residues long. The germline V gene encodes CDR1 SNHLY and CDR2 FYNNEI. The CDR3 here is CASREEGFSTYEQYF. DNA for the CDR3: TGTGCCAGCAGGGAGGAAGGGTTTTCTACCTACGAGCAGTACTTC.

Only one count was recorded for this clone. The chain links TRBV13 to TRBJ2-7; TRBD2 matches 7 bases. This CDR3 is 18 amino acids long. The germline V gene has CDR1 PRHDT and CDR2 FYEKMQ (reference sequence). V was clipped by 5 bases and J by 1 base; unmatched bases: 17. DNA of the CDR3: TGTGCCAGCAGCGCCCAGCGGGAAGGGCAGGTAGGATCCTACGAGCAGTACTTC. This translates into CASSAQREGQVGSYEQYF.

The table lists this clone with a count of one. The chain recombines TRBV7-9 with TRBJ2-7; 8 bases map to TRBD2. The germline V gene has CDR1 SEHNR and CDR2 FQNEAQ (reference sequence). V lost 1 base, J lost 2 bases, and 10 bases stayed unmatched. The CDR3 spans 17 residues. The CDR3 DNA sequence: TGTGCCAGCAGCTTAGAGGGGGGACTAGTAACCCCCTACGAGCAGTACTTC. It codes for CASSLEGGLVTPYEQYF.

V is TRBV9 and J is TRBJ2-2, with 11 bases matching TRBD1. J was trimmed by 7 bases and V by 0 bases; bases with no gene match: 11. Looked up from germline, CDR1 is SGDLS and CDR2 is YYNGEE. There are 18 residues in the CDR3. The CDR3 DNA reads as TGTGCCAGCAGCGTAGCCAGACCCGGGACAGGGGGAGTCGGGGAGCTGTTTTTT. The encoded protein is CASSVARPGTGGVGELFF.

This clone is a singleton in its sample. The rearrangement uses TRBV29-1 and TRBJ2-7; 13 bases agree with TRBD2. Germline-derived CDR1 and CDR2 are SQVTM and ANQGSEA. The V segment lost 6 bases and the J segment 3 bases; nucleotides outside the gene matches: 11. The CDR3 loop spans 16 amino acids. The DNA for the CDR3 is TGCAGCGTCGGCGGGACTAGCGGGGACTTTTTCTACGAGCAGTACTTC. Amino acid sequence: CSVGGTSGDFFYEQYF.

The chain joins TRBV10-3 to TRBJ2-3; 9 bases map to TRBD2. Germline loops: CDR1 ENHRY, CDR2 SYGVKD. There are 14 residues in the CDR3. The V segment lost 7 bases and the J segment 6 bases; nucleotides outside the gene matches: 8. The DNA for the CDR3 is TGTGCCATCATGGATAGCGGGAGCGGTGATACGCAGTATTTT. Amino acid sequence: CAIMDSGSGDTQYF.

The chain employs TRBV5-1 and TRBJ2-3; D is unresolved. V was pared by 4 bases and J by 5 bases, with 8 bases between. Germline assignment: CDR1 SGHRS and CDR2 YFSETQ. The CDR3 is 12 amino acids. CDR3 DNA sequence: TGCGCCAGCAGCCTATCGCGAGATACGCAGTATTTT. Protein product: CASSLSRDTQYF. Variable domain in full (rest from reference TRBV5-1 and TRBJ2-3): KAGVTQTPRYLIKTRGQQVTLSCSPISGHRSVSWYQQTPGQGLQFLFEYFSETQRNKGNFPGRFSGRQFSNSRSEMNVSTLELGDSALYLCASSLSRDTQYFGPGTRLTVL.

The chain recombines TRBV25-1 with TRBJ1-3; D possibly corresponds to TRBD1 (5 bases). CDR3 length: 14 amino acids. The germline gives CDR1 MGHDK, CDR2 SYGVNS. Trimming took off 6 bases at V and 4 bases at J, with 13 bases between the two ends. CDR3 sequence (DNA): TGTGCCAGCAGGGGGGGGGAATCCGGAAACACCATATATTTT. Its protein is CASRGGESGNTIYF.

In this sample, this clone turned up a few times. The chain employs TRBV5-1 and TRBJ1-5; perhaps TRBD1 as D (5 bases). Trimming shortened V by 4 bases and J by 5 bases, and 13 bases separated the two germline ends. CDR1 SGHRS and CDR2 YFSETQ come from the germline V gene. This CDR3 has 14 residues. The CDR3 DNA is TGCGCCAGCAGCCCCTTGCAGGGCGATCAGCCCCAGCATTTT. Translating it yields CASSPLQGDQPQHF.

This sequence joins TRBV19 and TRBJ2-5, with 7 bases lining up with TRBD1. After removal of 3 bases from V and 4 bases from J, the junction contained 8 bases not matched to a gene. CDR1 and CDR2 (germline): LNHDA, SQIVND (reference sequence). This CDR3 has 15 residues. This chain's CDR3 is CASSMVKGAGETQYF. The CDR3, as DNA: TGTGCCAGTAGTATGGTAAAGGGGGCTGGAGAGACCCAGTACTTC.

The genes are TRBV9 and TRBJ1-1; D is ambiguous. The ends were cut back, 3 bases at V and 11 bases at J, with 11 bases in the middle. Looked up from germline, CDR1 is SGDLS and CDR2 is YYNGEE. The CDR3 spans 11 residues. The CDR3 loop is CASSGPDRAFF. The DNA for the CDR3 is TGTGCCAGCAGCGGACCGGACCGGGCTTTCTTT. The full variable domain, completed using reference TRBV9 and TRBJ1-1, is DSGVTQTPKHLITATGQRVTLRCSPRSGDLSVYWYQQSLDQGLQFLIQYYNGEERAKGNILERFSAQQFPDLHSELNLSSLELGDSALYFCASSGPDRAFFGQGTRLTVV.

The rearrangement links TRBV11-2 to TRBJ2-7; no clear D. Trimming pared 0 bases from V and 5 bases from J, leaving 11 bases between. The CDR3 runs 14 residues. Germline V gene lookup returns CDR1 SGHAT and CDR2 FQNNGV. CDR3 DNA sequence: TGTGCCAGCAGCTTAGATGGCGGCCCCGACGAGCAGTACTTC. Translation: CASSLDGGPDEQYF.